The source of this T cell receptor beta chain is a study of blood T cell repertoires in COVID-19. Study-wide context: Specimens from acute and convalescent COVID-19 originated in the United States, Italy and Spain.

Produced via immunoSEQ multiplex PCR; TCRdb's table is partial and in-frame only. The sample consists of about 49,000 clones, 85% to 95% of them appearing once. The germline CDR1 and CDR2 sequences are LGHDT and YNNKEL (reference sequence). The CDR3 length is 12 residues. About this clone itself: Its ends do not fully match the called genes, so a read error is possible.

Sequences were obtained from peripheral blood. This rearrangement joins TRBV3-1 (or the pseudogene TRBV3-2) to TRBJ1-1, with TRBD1 identical over 8 bases. This receptor was identified in a man between 60 and 75 years old with COVID-19, enrolled during active disease. CDR3 bases: TGTGCCAGCAGCCCCGATAGGGACAGGCGGATCTTT. This codes for CASSPDRDRRIF.